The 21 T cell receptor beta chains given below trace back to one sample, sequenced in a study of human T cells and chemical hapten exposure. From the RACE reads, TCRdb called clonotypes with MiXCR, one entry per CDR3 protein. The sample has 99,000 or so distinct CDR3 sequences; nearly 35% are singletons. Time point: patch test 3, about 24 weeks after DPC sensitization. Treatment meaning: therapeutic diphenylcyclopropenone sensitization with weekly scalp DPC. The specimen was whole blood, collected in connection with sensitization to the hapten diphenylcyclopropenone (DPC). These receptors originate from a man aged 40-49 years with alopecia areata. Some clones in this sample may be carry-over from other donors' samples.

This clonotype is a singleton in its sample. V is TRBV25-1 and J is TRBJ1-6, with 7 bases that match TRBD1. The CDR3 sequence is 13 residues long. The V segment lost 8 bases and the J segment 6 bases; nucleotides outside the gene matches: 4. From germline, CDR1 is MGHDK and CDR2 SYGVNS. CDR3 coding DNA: TGTGCCAGCTGGGACAGCGGTAATTCACCCCTCCACTTT. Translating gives CASWDSGNSPLHF.

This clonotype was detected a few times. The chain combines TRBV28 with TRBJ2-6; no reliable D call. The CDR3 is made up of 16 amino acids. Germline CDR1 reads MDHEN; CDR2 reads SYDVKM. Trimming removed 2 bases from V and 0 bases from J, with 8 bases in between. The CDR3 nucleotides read TGTGCCAGCAGTTTAGACAAGGGCTCTGGGGCCAACGTCCTGACTTTC. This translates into CASSLDKGSGANVLTF.

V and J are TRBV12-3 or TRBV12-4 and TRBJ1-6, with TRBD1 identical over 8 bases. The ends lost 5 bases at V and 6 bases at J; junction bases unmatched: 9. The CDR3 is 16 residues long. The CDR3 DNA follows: TGTGCCAGCAGTCCTACGGAGGGACAGGTTAATTCACCCCTCCACTTT. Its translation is CASSPTEGQVNSPLHF.

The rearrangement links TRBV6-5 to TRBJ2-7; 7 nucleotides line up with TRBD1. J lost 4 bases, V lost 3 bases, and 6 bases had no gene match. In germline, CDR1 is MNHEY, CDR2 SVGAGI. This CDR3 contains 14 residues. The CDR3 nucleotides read TGTGCCAGCAGTTATGGCCCAGGGGGATACGAGCAGTACTTC. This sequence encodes CASSYGPGGYEQYF.

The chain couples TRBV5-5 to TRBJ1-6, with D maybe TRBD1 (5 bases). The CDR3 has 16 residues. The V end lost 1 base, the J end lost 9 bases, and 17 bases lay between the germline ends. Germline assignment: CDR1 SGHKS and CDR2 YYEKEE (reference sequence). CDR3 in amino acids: CASSLRDLLRGSPLHF. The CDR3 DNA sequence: TGTGCCAGCAGCTTGAGGGACCTCCTTAGGGGTTCACCCCTCCACTTT. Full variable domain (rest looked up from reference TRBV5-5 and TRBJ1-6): DAGVTQSPTHLIKTRGQQVTLRCSPISGHKSVSWYQQVLGQGPQFIFQYYEKEERGRGNFPDRFSARQFPNYSSELNVNALLLGDSALYLCASSLRDLLRGSPLHFGNGTRLTVT.

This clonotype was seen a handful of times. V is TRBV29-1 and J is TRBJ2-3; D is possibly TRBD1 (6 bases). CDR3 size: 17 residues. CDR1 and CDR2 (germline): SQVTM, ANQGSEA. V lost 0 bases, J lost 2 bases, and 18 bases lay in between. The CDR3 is CSVEDLDSNLPTDTQYF. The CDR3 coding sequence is TGCAGCGTTGAAGATCTGGACAGTAACCTCCCCACAGATACGCAGTATTTT.

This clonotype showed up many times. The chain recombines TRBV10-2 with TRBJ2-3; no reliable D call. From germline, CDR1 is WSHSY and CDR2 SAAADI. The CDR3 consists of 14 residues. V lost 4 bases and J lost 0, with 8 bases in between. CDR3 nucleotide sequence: TGCGCCAGCAGTGCACCAACTAGCACAGATACGCAGTATTTT. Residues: CASSAPTSTDTQYF.

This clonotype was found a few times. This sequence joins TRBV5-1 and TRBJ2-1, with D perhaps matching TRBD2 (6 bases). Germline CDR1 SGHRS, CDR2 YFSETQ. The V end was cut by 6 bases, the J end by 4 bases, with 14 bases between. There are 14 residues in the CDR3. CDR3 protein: CASNPGLSYNEQFF. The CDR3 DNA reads TGCGCCAGCAATCCGGGACTTTCTTACAATGAGCAGTTCTTC.

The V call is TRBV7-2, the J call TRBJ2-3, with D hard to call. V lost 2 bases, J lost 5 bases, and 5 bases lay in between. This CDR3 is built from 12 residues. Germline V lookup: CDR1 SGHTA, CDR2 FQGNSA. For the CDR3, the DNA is TGTGCCAGCAGCTTAACTGGAGATACGCAGTATTTT. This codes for CASSLTGDTQYF.

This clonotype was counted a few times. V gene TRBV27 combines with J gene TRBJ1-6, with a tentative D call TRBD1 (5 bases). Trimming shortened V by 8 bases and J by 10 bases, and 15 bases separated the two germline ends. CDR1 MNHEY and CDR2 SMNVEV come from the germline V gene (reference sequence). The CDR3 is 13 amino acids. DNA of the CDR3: TGTGCCAGCCGCTACGGGGGGGAATCACCCCTCCACTTT. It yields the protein CASRYGGESPLHF.

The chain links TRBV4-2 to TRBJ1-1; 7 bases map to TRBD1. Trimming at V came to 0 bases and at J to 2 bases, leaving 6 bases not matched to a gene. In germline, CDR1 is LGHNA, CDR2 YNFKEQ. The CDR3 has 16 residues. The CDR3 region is CASSQDWGDSNTEAFF. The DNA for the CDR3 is TGTGCCAGCAGCCAAGATTGGGGGGACAGTAACACTGAAGCTTTCTTT.

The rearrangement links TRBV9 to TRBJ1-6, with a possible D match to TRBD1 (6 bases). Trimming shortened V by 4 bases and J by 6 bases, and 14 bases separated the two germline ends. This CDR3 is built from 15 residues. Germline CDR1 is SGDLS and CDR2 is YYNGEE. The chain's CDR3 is CASSSDGQFNSPLHF. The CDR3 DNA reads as TGTGCCAGCAGCAGCGACGGACAGTTTAATTCACCCCTCCACTTT.

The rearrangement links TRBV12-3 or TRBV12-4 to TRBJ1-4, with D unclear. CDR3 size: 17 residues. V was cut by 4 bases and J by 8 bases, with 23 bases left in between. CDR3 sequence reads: CASSSLPSGNMREKLFF. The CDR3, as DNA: TGTGCCAGCAGTTCCCTTCCATCGGGAAACATGCGGGAAAAACTGTTTTTT.

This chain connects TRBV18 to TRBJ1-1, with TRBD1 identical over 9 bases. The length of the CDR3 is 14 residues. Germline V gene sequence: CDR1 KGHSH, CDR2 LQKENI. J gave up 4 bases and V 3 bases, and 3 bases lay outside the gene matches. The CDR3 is CASSPGTGSTEAFF. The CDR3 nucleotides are TGTGCCAGCTCACCCGGGACAGGGAGCACTGAAGCTTTCTTT.

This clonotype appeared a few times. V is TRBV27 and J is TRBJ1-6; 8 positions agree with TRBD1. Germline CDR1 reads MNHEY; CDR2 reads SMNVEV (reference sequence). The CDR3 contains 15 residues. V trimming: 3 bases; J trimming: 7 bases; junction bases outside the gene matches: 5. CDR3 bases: TGTGCCAGCAGTTTTGGAGGACAGGGAAATTCACCCCTCCACTTT. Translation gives CASSFGGQGNSPLHF.

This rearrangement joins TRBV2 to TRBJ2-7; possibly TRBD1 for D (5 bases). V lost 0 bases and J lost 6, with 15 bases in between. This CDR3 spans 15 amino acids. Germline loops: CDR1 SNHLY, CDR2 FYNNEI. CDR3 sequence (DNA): TGTGCCAGCAGTGAAGCGCTTCAGGGCCTCGGCGAGCAGTACGTC. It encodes CASSEALQGLGEQYV.

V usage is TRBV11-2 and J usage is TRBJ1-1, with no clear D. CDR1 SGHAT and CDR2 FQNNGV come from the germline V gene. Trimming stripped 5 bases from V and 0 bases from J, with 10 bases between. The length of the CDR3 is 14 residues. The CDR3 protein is CASSRWALNTEAFF. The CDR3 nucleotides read TGTGCCAGCAGCAGGTGGGCCTTGAACACTGAAGCTTTCTTT.

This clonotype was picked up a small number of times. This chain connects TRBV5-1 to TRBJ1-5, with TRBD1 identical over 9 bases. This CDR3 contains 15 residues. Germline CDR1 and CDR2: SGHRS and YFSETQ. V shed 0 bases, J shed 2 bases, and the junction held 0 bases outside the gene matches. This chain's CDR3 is CASSLGDRGNQPQHF. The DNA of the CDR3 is TGCGCCAGCAGCTTGGGGGACAGGGGCAATCAGCCCCAGCATTTT.

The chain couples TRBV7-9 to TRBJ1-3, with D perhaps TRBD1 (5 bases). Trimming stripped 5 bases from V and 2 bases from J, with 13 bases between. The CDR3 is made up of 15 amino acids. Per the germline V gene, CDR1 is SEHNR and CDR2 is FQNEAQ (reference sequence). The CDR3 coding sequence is TGTGCCAGCAGCGTTCAGGGAGGTGCTGGAAACACCATATATTTT. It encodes CASSVQGGAGNTIYF.

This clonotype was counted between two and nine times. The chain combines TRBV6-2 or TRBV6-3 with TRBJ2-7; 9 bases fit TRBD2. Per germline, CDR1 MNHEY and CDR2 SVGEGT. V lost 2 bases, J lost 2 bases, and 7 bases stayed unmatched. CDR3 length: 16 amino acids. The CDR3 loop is CASSYPGLADPYEQYV. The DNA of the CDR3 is TGTGCCAGCAGTTACCCGGGACTAGCCGATCCCTACGAGCAGTACGTC.

CDR3 sequence: CASSASTGTHEAFF. The CDR3, as DNA: TGCGCCAGCAGCGCAAGCACCGGGACACATGAAGCTTTCTTT. The rearrangement links TRBV5-1 to TRBJ1-1, with D perhaps TRBD1 (6 bases). V lost 4 bases and J 7 bases, leaving 17 bases between the germline ends. CDR1 and CDR2 from the germline V gene are SGHRS and YFSETQ. The CDR3 runs to 14 residues. The whole variable domain, remainder taken from reference TRBV5-1 and TRBJ1-1, is KAGVTQTPRYLIKTRGQQVTLSCSPISGHRSVSWYQQTPGQGLQFLFEYFSETQRNKGNFPGRFSGRQFSNSRSEMNVSTLELGDSALYLCASSASTGTHEAFFGQGTRLTVV.